What follows is one TCR beta chain and its context. The antigen is unknown. There are 13 residues in the CDR3. V lost 4 bases to trimming and J lost 4 bases, with 8 bases between them. The entry originates in a study of T-cell reconstitution after alpha-beta-depleted transplantation in children. The TCRbeta library incorporated unique molecular identifiers. Using its own MiXCR run on the PCR reads, TCRdb lists one record per CDR3 protein. The table records about 510,000 distinct CDR3 sequences, about an eighth of them present only once. Whole-study findings and limits: It was surviving recipient T cells and thymic progenitors that gave some patients high TCRbeta diversity at day 60. T-cell counts and diversity were attributed mostly to newly produced T cells one year after transplant. Roughly two months post-transplant, alpha-beta T cells reportedly originated from several hundred graft clones that had expanded.

The source was PBMCs, mostly from graft donor cells, collected 180 days after TCRalphabeta/CD19-depleted stem cell transplant. This clonotype was sampled from a female patient aged 2 to 10 who had a stem cell transplant for aplastic anemia, so the T cells may come from the graft donor. The J gene is TRBJ2-1, the V gene TRBV12-3 or TRBV12-4; D is uncertain. The CDR3 bases are TGTGCCAGCAGTTCCCTGGGGTACAATGAGCAGTTCTTC. Its protein is CASSSLGYNEQFF.